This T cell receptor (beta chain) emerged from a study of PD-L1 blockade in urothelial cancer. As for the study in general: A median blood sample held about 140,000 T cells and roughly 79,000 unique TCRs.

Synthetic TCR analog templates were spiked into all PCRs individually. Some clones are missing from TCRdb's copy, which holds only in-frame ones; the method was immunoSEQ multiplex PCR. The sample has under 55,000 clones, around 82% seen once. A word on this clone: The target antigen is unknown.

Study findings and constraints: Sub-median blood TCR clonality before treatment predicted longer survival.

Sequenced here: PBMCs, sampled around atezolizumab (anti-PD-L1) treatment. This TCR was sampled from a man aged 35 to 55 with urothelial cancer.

In DNA, the CDR3 is TGTGCCAGCAGTTGGCAGCAAGAGACCCAGTACTTC. This translates into CASSWQQETQYF. The J gene is TRBJ2-5, the V gene TRBV28; D is unclear. Germline CDR1 MDHEN, CDR2 SYDVKM. CDR3 length: 12 amino acids. The V end was cut by 4 bases, the J end by 2 bases, with 5 bases between.